This T cell receptor beta chain comes out of a study of blood T cells in healthy people across ages. This clonotype came up a few times. Its antigen remains unidentified. Overall study findings and caveats: Diversity figures derived from one million T cells were judged to underestimate the true value.

The use of a sample-barcoded 5' primer and a J-beta primer mix characterized a second PCR of about 7 to 12 cycles. MiXCR, run by TCRdb on the 5' RACE reads, gives a single entry per CDR3 protein. Of 1.5 million to 2 million distinct CDR3 sequences in the sample, over 25% were seen once. This clonotype was sampled from a woman aged 25 to 45 in good health. The sample comprised blood.

For the CDR3, the DNA is TGCAGCGTCCAGGAGGATATAGCGCCAGGAGATACGCAGTATTTT. It codes for CSVQEDIAPGDTQYF. This sequence joins TRBV29-1 and TRBJ2-3; TRBD2 is a possible D gene (5 bases). Trimming removed 6 bases from V and 5 bases from J, with 21 bases in between. CDR3 length: 15 residues. Germline CDR1 and CDR2: SQVTM and ANQGSEA.